This entry lists 29 T cell receptor beta chains sequenced from one sample in a study of T cell responses to AZD1222 COVID-19 vaccine. Repertoires were generated with immunoSEQ multiplex PCR, while TCRdb's copy carries only in-frame clones and drops some. Here the sample spans almost 70,000 clones, over 65% being singletons. Material: peripheral blood, obtained 28 days after the second AZD1222 dose. These receptors were taken from an adult who received the AZD1222 COVID-19 vaccine.

The J gene is TRBJ1-5, the V gene TRBV12-5; D not certain. V was trimmed by 7 bases and J by 2 bases, leaving 9 bases between them. The germline V gene encodes CDR1 LGHNT and CDR2 FRNRAP. The CDR3 spans 13 residues. The CDR3 DNA is TGTGCTAGTGCAGGATTTGGCAATCAGCCCCAGCATTTT. It translates to CASAGFGNQPQHF.

The J gene is TRBJ1-1, the V gene TRBV18; D is uncertain. This CDR3 is 14 amino acids long. With 2 bases removed from V and 1 base from J, the gap between germline ends came to 8 bases. The germline V gene has CDR1 KGHSH and CDR2 LQKENI. The CDR3 sequence is CASSPNQRNTEAFF. The CDR3, as DNA: TGTGCCAGCTCACCAAACCAGAGGAACACTGAAGCTTTCTTT.

The chain carries TRBV5-6 and TRBJ1-4, with D perhaps TRBD1 (6 bases). Trimming cost V 7 bases and J 0 bases, with 10 bases left between them. This CDR3 is built from 14 residues. Germline-derived CDR1 and CDR2 are SGHDT and YYEEEE. CDR3 amino acids: CASRDTATNEKLFF. CDR3 DNA sequence: TGTGCCAGCCGGGACACCGCAACTAATGAAAAACTGTTTTTT.

The chain combines TRBV11-3 with TRBJ1-2; D remains unclear. This CDR3 has 13 amino acids. Trimming took off 1 base at V and 7 bases at J, with 10 bases between the two ends. Germline CDR1 reads SGHNT; CDR2 reads YENEEA. Written as DNA, the CDR3 is TGTGCCAGCAGCTTAGTAGGGTCCGGTGGCTACACCTTC. This codes for CASSLVGSGGYTF.

The chain links TRBV5-4 to TRBJ1-2; a weak D match, TRBD1 (6 bases). CDR1 SGHNT and CDR2 YYREEE come from the germline V gene (reference sequence). The CDR3 extends over 15 amino acids. V was clipped by 4 bases and J by 8 bases, with 21 bases between them. This chain's CDR3 is CASSPERTALRGYTF. For the CDR3, the DNA is TGTGCCAGCAGCCCCGAAAGGACAGCCCTTCGGGGCTACACCTTC.

The chain employs TRBV6-5 and TRBJ2-3; possibly TRBD2 for D (6 bases). This CDR3 has 15 amino acids. The V end was cut by 2 bases, the J end by 0 bases, with 9 bases between. CDR1 MNHEY and CDR2 SVGAGI come from the germline V gene. The CDR3 spells CASSYRAGSTDTQYF. The CDR3 nucleotides are TGTGCCAGCAGTTACAGGGCGGGGAGCACAGATACGCAGTATTTT.

The J gene is TRBJ2-2, the V gene TRBV11-3; D unclear. This CDR3 region has 12 residues. With 8 bases removed from V and 2 bases from J, the gap between germline ends came to 6 bases. Per the germline V gene, CDR1 is SGHNT and CDR2 is YENEEA. CDR3 DNA sequence: TGTGCCAGCGGGCATAACACCGGGGAGCTGTTTTTT. Its translation: CASGHNTGELFF.

V gene TRBV6-2 or TRBV6-3 combines with J gene TRBJ1-2; D possibly corresponds to TRBD1 (5 bases). The CDR3 totals 13 residues. From germline, CDR1 is MNHEY and CDR2 SVGEGT. Trimming stripped 2 bases from V and 6 bases from J, with 10 bases between. This CDR3 reads CASSYPTDNGYTF. DNA of the CDR3: TGTGCCAGCAGTTACCCGACGGACAATGGCTACACCTTC.

The chain joins TRBV12-5 to TRBJ2-1; D gene unclear. V lost 6 bases, J lost 9 bases, and 9 bases lay in between. The germline V gene encodes CDR1 LGHNT and CDR2 FRNRAP. This CDR3 spans 11 amino acids. CDR3 amino acids: CASGWWGEQFF. The CDR3 bases are TGTGCTAGTGGGTGGTGGGGTGAGCAGTTCTTC.

A single count supports this clone. This chain uses TRBV7-9 with TRBJ1-1, with 7 bases fitting TRBD1. The CDR3 spans 18 residues. Per germline, CDR1 SEHNR and CDR2 FQNEAQ (reference sequence). The V gene end was trimmed by 0 bases and the J gene end by 1 base; junction bases not matched to a gene: 11. The CDR3 DNA follows: TGTGCCAGCAGCTTAGCGGTTGCCGGCGGGACAGCGAACACTGAAGCTTTCTTT. This sequence encodes CASSLAVAGGTANTEAFF.

The chain is built from TRBV18 and TRBJ2-7; D possibly corresponds to TRBD1 (5 bases). This CDR3 is 15 amino acids long. Germline loops: CDR1 KGHSH, CDR2 LQKENI. The V end lost 4 bases, the J end lost 0 bases, and 13 bases lay between the germline ends. The CDR3 region has the DNA TGTGCCAGCTCACGAGGACAAGGACCCTCCTACGAGCAGTACTTC. The encoded protein is CASSRGQGPSYEQYF.

The rearrangement links TRBV2 to TRBJ1-5; perhaps TRBD1 as D (6 bases). The CDR3 is made up of 14 amino acids. V was cut by 7 bases and J by 5 bases, with 15 bases left in between. Per the germline V gene, CDR1 is SNHLY and CDR2 is FYNNEI. In DNA, the CDR3 is TGTGCCAGCAACCTACAGGGAGGTGATCAGCCCCAGCATTTT. It yields the protein CASNLQGGDQPQHF. The whole variable domain, remainder taken from reference TRBV2 and TRBJ1-5, is EPEVTQTPSHQVTQMGQEVILRCVPISNHLYFYWYRQILGQKVEFLVSFYNNEISEKSEIFDDQFSVERPDGSNFTLKIRSTKLEDSAMYFCASNLQGGDQPQHFGDGTRLSIL.

The chain couples TRBV18 to TRBJ2-3; 10 nucleotides agree with TRBD2. This CDR3 has 18 amino acids. V lost 0 bases and J lost 0; bases outside the gene matches: 6. The germline V gene has CDR1 KGHSH and CDR2 LQKENI. In DNA form, the CDR3 reads TGTGCCAGCTCACCACCTTTGGGACTAGCGTCTAGCACAGATACGCAGTATTTT. It encodes CASSPPLGLASSTDTQYF.

This CDR3 is CASSGTSGGGDGYTF. The DNA for the CDR3 is TGTGCCAGCAGTGGCACCTCTGGCGGGGGGGATGGCTACACCTTC. The genes are TRBV2 and TRBJ1-2; perhaps TRBD1 as D (5 bases). With 4 bases removed from V and 6 bases from J, the gap between germline ends came to 18 bases. The CDR3 totals 15 residues. Germline CDR1 and CDR2: SNHLY and FYNNEI.

The chain uses TRBV19 and TRBJ1-2; no clear D. Germline V CDR1 and CDR2: LNHDA, SQIVND (reference sequence). V shed 5 bases and J shed 5 bases, with 12 bases lying between them. The CDR3 is 13 amino acids. As DNA, the CDR3 is TGTGCCAGTAGTCCAGACGGAAGATATGGCTACACCTTC. Protein sequence: CASSPDGRYGYTF.

CDR3 coding DNA: TGTGCCAGCAGCGTAAGAGGGTACCCCACAGATACGCAGTATTTT. It encodes CASSVRGYPTDTQYF. The chain recombines TRBV9 with TRBJ2-3; D is possibly TRBD2 (5 bases). V dropped 1 base and J dropped 2 bases, with 11 bases sitting between them. Per germline, CDR1 SGDLS and CDR2 YYNGEE. The CDR3 is 15 residues long.

This clone was counted only a few times. J is TRBJ1-2 and V is TRBV9; TRBD1 matches at 7 bases. Germline CDR1 and CDR2: SGDLS and YYNGEE. Trimming at V came to 3 bases and at J to 0 bases, leaving 2 bases not matched to a gene. The length of the CDR3 is 14 residues. The CDR3 spells CASSGTGPNYGYTF. CDR3 coding DNA: TGTGCCAGCAGCGGGACAGGCCCTAACTATGGCTACACCTTC.

The V gene is TRBV10-3, the J gene TRBJ1-2; no definite D call. V shed 7 bases and J shed 0 bases, with 15 bases lying between them. This CDR3 comprises 15 residues. Germline V gives CDR1 ENHRY, CDR2 SYGVKD. CDR3 loop: CAINLGGLTNYGYTF. In nucleotides, the CDR3 is TGTGCCATCAACCTCGGCGGCTTGACTAACTATGGCTACACCTTC.

The chain carries TRBV5-1 and TRBJ2-1, with 11 bases fitting TRBD2. The ends lost 6 bases at V and 9 bases at J; junction bases unmatched: 11. The CDR3 has 15 residues. Germline CDR1 is SGHRS and CDR2 is YFSETQ. CDR3 DNA sequence: TGCGCCAGCATGCCACTAGCGGGGGAAACTGGTGAGCAGTTCTTC. It specifies CASMPLAGETGEQFF.

CDR3 sequence: CAWRALSYNEQFF. The CDR3 DNA reads TGTGCCTGGAGGGCCCTATCCTACAATGAGCAGTTCTTC. The chain is built from TRBV30 and TRBJ2-1; D unclear. CDR1 and CDR2 from the germline V gene are GTSNPN and SVGIG (reference sequence). V lost 3 bases and J lost 1, with 7 bases in between. The CDR3 length is 13 residues.

This chain joins TRBV11-2 and TRBJ2-1; no firm D call. Per the germline V gene, CDR1 is SGHAT and CDR2 is FQNNGV. Trimming stripped 5 bases from V and 6 bases from J, with 11 bases between. The CDR3 runs to 13 residues. This CDR3 is CASSPYRVNEQFF. The CDR3 DNA is TGTGCCAGCAGCCCGTACAGAGTCAATGAGCAGTTCTTC.

The chain combines TRBV3-1 (or the pseudogene TRBV3-2) with TRBJ1-3, with D possibly matching TRBD1 (6 bases). Germline V CDR1 and CDR2: LGHDT, YNNKEL (reference sequence). CDR3 length: 14 amino acids. Trimming took off 3 bases at V and 3 bases at J, with 9 bases between the two ends. Written as DNA, the CDR3 is TGTGCCAGCAGCCAGGGACACCTTGGAAACACCATATATTTT. This encodes CASSQGHLGNTIYF.

The chain has TRBV5-1 and TRBJ1-4, with D unresolved. In germline, CDR1 is SGHRS, CDR2 YFSETQ. The CDR3 is 18 residues long. Trimming removed 4 bases from V and 0 bases from J, with 19 bases in between. The CDR3 nucleotides are TGCGCCAGCAGCCCCAAACCCGTGACGGGCGCAACTAATGAAAAACTGTTTTTT. Its protein product is CASSPKPVTGATNEKLFF. Complete variable domain (other parts from reference TRBV5-1 and TRBJ1-4): KAGVTQTPRYLIKTRGQQVTLSCSPISGHRSVSWYQQTPGQGLQFLFEYFSETQRNKGNFPGRFSGRQFSNSRSEMNVSTLELGDSALYLCASSPKPVTGATNEKLFFGSGTQLSVL.

This chain connects TRBV5-5 to TRBJ2-1, with D perhaps matching TRBD2 (6 bases). Trimming removed 0 bases at V and 9 bases at J, with 13 bases between. From germline, CDR1 is SGHKS and CDR2 YYEKEE (reference sequence). CDR3 length: 14 residues. In DNA form, the CDR3 reads TGTGCCAGCAGCTTGGACCCCGGGAGTAGTGAGCAGTTCTTC. It is translated as CASSLDPGSSEQFF.

The CDR3 DNA reads TGTGCCAGCAGTTCAGGGTCGGGCTATGGCTACACCTTC. It translates to CASSSGSGYGYTF. V gene TRBV28 combines with J gene TRBJ1-2; possible D gene TRBD1, 5 bases. CDR3 length: 13 residues. Germline V gives CDR1 MDHEN, CDR2 SYDVKM. The V end was cut by 4 bases, the J end by 4 bases, with 10 bases between.

The chain has TRBV4-2 and TRBJ2-7, with D unresolved. The CDR3 runs to 16 residues. Trimming left V 0 bases short and J 3 bases short, with 15 bases between. Germline-derived CDR1 and CDR2 are LGHNA and YNFKEQ. The CDR3, as DNA: TGTGCCAGCAGCCAAGATCTAGTCCCGGCCGACTACGAGCAGTACTTC. Encoded protein: CASSQDLVPADYEQYF.

The chain carries TRBV12-3 or TRBV12-4 and TRBJ1-1; TRBD1 is a possible D gene (6 bases). The germline V and J ends were trimmed by 3 bases and 8 bases, with 13 bases remaining between them. This CDR3 region has 13 residues. This CDR3 reads CASSFQGRAEAFF. CDR3 nucleotides: TGTGCCAGCAGTTTTCAGGGGCGCGCCGAAGCTTTCTTT.

This chain links TRBV18 with TRBJ1-4, with D perhaps matching TRBD1 (5 bases). Trimming left V 3 bases short and J 3 bases short, with 17 bases between. The CDR3 length is 17 residues. Germline CDR1 and CDR2: KGHSH and LQKENI. CDR3 in DNA: TGTGCCAGCTCACCGGAGCAGGGTTTTATGGCTAATGAAAAACTGTTTTTT. Translating gives CASSPEQGFMANEKLFF.

The rearrangement uses TRBV27 and TRBJ2-7, with D hard to call. Germline CDR1 and CDR2: MNHEY and SMNVEV (reference sequence). Trimming pared 5 bases from V and 2 bases from J, leaving 7 bases between. This CDR3 region has 12 residues. The CDR3 reads CASSHGPYEQYF. The CDR3 region has the DNA TGTGCCAGCAGTCATGGACCCTACGAGCAGTACTTC.